The source of this T cell receptor (beta chain) is a study of T cell clonality in common variable immunodeficiency. As to this clone: What it binds is not known.

Equal genomic DNA amounts from CVID and control samples were sequenced. Some clones are missing from TCRdb's copy, which holds only in-frame ones; the method was immunoSEQ multiplex PCR. The sample holds approximately 7,800 clones, and no clone turns up only once. Study results and limitations: Common variable immunodeficiency TCR beta sequences reportedly had fewer deletions and N-nucleotide insertions.

The specimen sequenced was peripheral blood mononuclear cells. The sequence was collected from a human donor with common variable immunodeficiency.

CDR3 residues: CASGRADASYEQYF. The CDR3 bases that were read are TGTGCCAGCGGACGAGCGGATGCCTCCTACGAG. This chain uses TRBV7-9 with TRBJ2-7; perhaps TRBD2 as D (5 bases). The read ends 3 residues early relative to the CDR3; the germline J gene fills the gap. V was clipped by 8 bases and J by 0 bases, with 14 bases between them. The CDR3 sequence is 14 residues long. From germline, CDR1 is SEHNR and CDR2 FQNEAQ (reference sequence).